The 20 T cell receptor beta chains in this list originate from one sample, sequenced in a study of blood T cells in healthy people across ages. Using a J-beta primer mix together with a sample-barcoded 5' primer, a second PCR was run for roughly 7 to 11 cycles. TCRdb processed the 5' RACE reads anew with MiXCR; each CDR3 protein has one entry. The sample has fewer than 2 million distinct CDR3 sequences, about 39% seen once. Sequencing was done on a sample of blood. The receptors stem from a human donor in good health.

The J gene is TRBJ1-2, the V gene TRBV4-3; D is ambiguous. The CDR3 contains 14 residues. Between the trimmed V and J ends, which lost 0 bases and 5 bases, there was a span of 10 bases. In germline, CDR1 is LGHNA, CDR2 YSLEER. CDR3 amino acids: CASSQEERSYGYTF. In DNA, the CDR3 is TGCGCCAGCAGCCAAGAAGAACGTTCTTATGGCTACACCTTC.

This clonotype was detected a few times. V gene TRBV4-3 combines with J gene TRBJ2-1; the D gene is possibly TRBD1 (5 bases). V was pared by 0 bases and J by 5 bases, with 11 bases between. The CDR3 runs 15 residues. Germline V CDR1 and CDR2: LGHNA, YSLEER. Written as DNA, the CDR3 is TGCGCCAGCAGCCAAGATCATAGCAGGGACAATGAGCAGTTCTTC. It yields the protein CASSQDHSRDNEQFF.

There are a few counts of this clonotype. The chain carries TRBV5-4 and TRBJ2-7, with 9 bases fitting TRBD2. The CDR3 contains 16 residues. The V gene end was trimmed by 4 bases and the J gene end by 3 bases; junction bases not matched to a gene: 11. Germline CDR1 SGHNT, CDR2 YYREEE (reference sequence). CDR3 amino acids: CASSIKPGTSIYEQYF. In nucleotides, the CDR3 is TGTGCCAGCAGCATTAAACCGGGGACTAGCATCTACGAGCAGTACTTC.

This clonotype appeared a few times. The chain has TRBV5-1 and TRBJ2-7, with D uncertain. Trimming removed 6 bases from V and 6 bases from J, with 13 bases in between. The CDR3 sequence is 12 residues long. Per germline, CDR1 SGHRS and CDR2 YFSETQ. CDR3 in amino acids: CASNDPGGEQYF. The CDR3, as DNA: TGCGCCAGCAACGACCCAGGCGGCGAGCAGTACTTC.

V is TRBV20-1 and J is TRBJ2-3; the match to TRBD2 covers 9 bases. With V trimmed by 6 bases and J by 3 bases, 16 bases remained unmatched. The CDR3 is 17 amino acids. Per germline, CDR1 DFQATT and CDR2 SNEGSKA (reference sequence). CDR3 sequence (DNA): TGCAGTGCCACCGCGACTTCCTTAGCGGGAGAGACAGATACGCAGTATTTT. This gives the protein CSATATSLAGETDTQYF.

The chain couples TRBV5-4 to TRBJ1-2, with 7 bases lining up with TRBD1. Trimming took 3 bases from V and 4 from J; bases not matched to a gene: 6. The CDR3 loop spans 14 amino acids. Germline V gene lookup returns CDR1 SGHNT and CDR2 YYREEE (reference sequence). In DNA form, the CDR3 reads TGTGCCAGCAGCTCGACAGGGTATGGCTATGGCTACACCTTC. Its protein product is CASSSTGYGYGYTF.

The V call is TRBV12-3 or TRBV12-4, the J call TRBJ2-1, with 10 nucleotides matching TRBD2. The CDR3 covers 16 residues. With V trimmed by 3 bases and J by 4 bases, 6 bases remained unmatched. Here the CDR3 DNA reads TGTGCCAGCAGTTTTGCCCCGGGACTAGCGTACAATGAGCAGTTCTTC. It translates to CASSFAPGLAYNEQFF.

The V and J genes are TRBV18 and TRBJ1-2; D gene unclear. Deletions cut 0 bases from V and 4 bases from J, with 15 bases between. CDR1 and CDR2 from the germline V gene are KGHSH and LQKENI. CDR3 length: 16 residues. The CDR3 region has the DNA TGTGCCAGCTCACCACCCAGTGCTATGGGCCCCTATGGCTACACCTTC. It encodes CASSPPSAMGPYGYTF. Drawing the rest from reference TRBV18 and TRBJ1-2, the complete variable domain is NAGVMQNPRHLVRRRGQEARLRCSPMKGHSHVYWYRQLPEEGLKFMVYLQKENIIDESGMPKERFSAEFPKEGPSILRIQQVVRGDSAAYFCASSPPSAMGPYGYTFGSGTRLTVV.

The sample holds a few counts of this clonotype. The chain is built from TRBV4-3 and TRBJ2-3, with D unclear. Germline V lookup: CDR1 LGHNA, CDR2 YSLEER. The ends were cut back, 0 bases at V and 0 bases at J, with 10 bases in the middle. The CDR3 consists of 16 residues. DNA for the CDR3: TGCGCCAGCAGCCAAGAAGGGCGGAAGAGCACAGATACGCAGTATTTT. This translates into CASSQEGRKSTDTQYF.

The chain employs TRBV7-6 and TRBJ1-1; D is possibly TRBD1 (5 bases). Germline values: CDR1 SGHVS, CDR2 FNYEAQ. V was shortened by 2 bases and J by 5 bases, with 18 bases between the two germline ends. The CDR3 is 16 amino acids. CDR3 amino acids: CASSLFIRGGWTEAFF. The CDR3 DNA follows: TGTGCCAGCAGCTTATTTATAAGGGGCGGTTGGACTGAAGCTTTCTTT.

This chain connects TRBV4-2 to TRBJ2-4, with D uncertain. The end of the DNA fits TRBJ2-5 better, so the J call may be wrong. Per the germline V gene, CDR1 is LGHNA and CDR2 is YNFKEQ. This CDR3 comprises 15 residues. The CDR3 nucleotides are TGTGCCAGCAGCCAAGATCCCTCTAGAAGAGAGACCCAGTACTTC. This translates into CASSQDPSRRETQYF.

The chain carries TRBV20-1 and TRBJ2-1; 11 nucleotides line up with TRBD2. V lost 4 bases to trimming and J lost 7 bases; unmatched junction nucleotides: 6. CDR1 and CDR2 (germline): DFQATT, SNEGSKA (reference sequence). The length of the CDR3 is 14 residues. The CDR3, as DNA: TGCAGTGCTAAGGGACTAGCGGATATTAATGAGCAGTTCTTC. It is translated as CSAKGLADINEQFF.

The chain recombines TRBV5-1 with TRBJ2-6; 9 bases align to TRBD1. The ends lost 1 base at V and 0 bases at J; junction bases unmatched: 8. CDR3 size: 19 residues. CDR1 SGHRS and CDR2 YFSETQ come from the germline V gene. The CDR3 DNA sequence: TGCGCCAGCAGCTTGATGGGGACAGGGTTACGCTCTGGGGCCAACGTCCTGACTTTC. The encoded protein is CASSLMGTGLRSGANVLTF.

To note about this clonotype: This could be a read error, since a much larger clone is one nucleotide away. The gene calls are TRBV29-1 and TRBJ2-5, with 8 bases fitting TRBD1. Germline V gene sequence: CDR1 SQVTM, CDR2 ANQGSEA. The CDR3 consists of 13 residues. V dropped 5 bases and J dropped 3; count of bases not matched to a gene: 5. The CDR3 loop is CSVTGQDEETQYF. As DNA, the CDR3 is TGCAGCGTTACGGGACAGGATGAAGAGACCCAGTACTTC. The full variable domain, in which reference TRBV29-1 and TRBJ2-5 provide the parts outside the CDR3, is SAVISQKPSRDICQRGTSLTIQCQVDSQVTMMFWYRQQPGQSLTLIATANQGSEATYESGFVIDKFPISRPNLTFSTLTVSNMSPEDSSIYLCSVTGQDEETQYFGPGTRLLVL.

This sequence joins TRBV20-1 and TRBJ1-1; D is possibly TRBD1 (5 bases). Trimming took off 0 bases at V and 0 bases at J, with 11 bases between the two ends. The germline gives CDR1 DFQATT, CDR2 SNEGSKA (reference sequence). CDR3 size: 15 residues. For the CDR3, the DNA is TGCAGTGCTAGAGACGCCGGGACGGTGAACACTGAAGCTTTCTTT. Its protein product is CSARDAGTVNTEAFF.

This chain connects TRBV6-1 to TRBJ2-3, with 7 bases aligning to TRBD1. CDR1 is MNHNS and CDR2 is SASEGT in the germline V gene. CDR3 length: 15 amino acids. V lost 4 bases and J lost 6; bases outside the gene matches: 10. The DNA of the CDR3 is TGTGCCAGCAGTGGAGCGACAGGGATTTCGGATACGCAGTATTTT. This gives the protein CASSGATGISDTQYF.

V usage is TRBV5-1 and J usage is TRBJ1-4, with D perhaps TRBD1 (5 bases). This CDR3 has 15 residues. Germline CDR1 and CDR2: SGHRS and YFSETQ. Trimming removed 3 bases at V and 5 bases at J, with 14 bases between. DNA of the CDR3: TGCGCCAGCAGCTGGGACCAGACACTAAATGAAAAACTGTTTTTT. Its protein product is CASSWDQTLNEKLFF.

V and J are TRBV5-1 and TRBJ2-5; no clear D. The CDR3 is 14 amino acids. The V gene lost 2 bases and the J gene lost 11 bases, with 19 bases spanning the gap. The V gene's germline CDR1 is SGHRS and CDR2 YFSETQ. The CDR3 DNA sequence: TGCGCCAGCAGCTTCTCGGGCCTCTCCTACCGGCAGTACTTC. This translates into CASSFSGLSYRQYF.

There are a few counts of this clonotype. The chain couples TRBV3-1 to TRBJ2-7; no clear D. The V gene's germline CDR1 is LGHDT and CDR2 YNNKEL (reference sequence). The V end lost 0 bases, the J end lost 3 bases, and 9 bases lay between the germline ends. This CDR3 has 14 amino acids. In DNA form, the CDR3 reads TGTGCCAGCAGCCAAGAGATCGGGCGCTACGAGCAGTACTTC. It yields the protein CASSQEIGRYEQYF.

For this clonotype: Compared with germline, one end of the junction differs, possibly owing to a read error. The chain employs TRBV7-2 and TRBJ1-6; possibly TRBD1 for D (5 bases). This CDR3 comprises 14 residues. The germline gives CDR1 SGHTA, CDR2 FQGNSA. The CDR3 here is CASGFLGVNSPLHF. In DNA form, the CDR3 reads TGTGCCAGCGGCTTTCTAGGGGTGAATTCACCCCTCCACTTT.